This entry lists 19 T cell receptor beta chains sequenced from one sample in a study of blood T cells in healthy people across ages. A sample-barcoded 5' primer and a J-beta primer mix were used in a second PCR of about 6 to 12 cycles. One entry per CDR3 protein results from TCRdb running MiXCR on the 5' RACE reads. The table has some 1,000,000 distinct CDR3 sequences, 25% seen once; the top ten hold 0.75%. The same sample was also used in a study of T cells of mothers and their children.

Source material: blood. The origin of the receptors is a girl aged 2 to 9 in good health.

This sequence joins TRBV28 and TRBJ2-7; 7 bases are a match to TRBD1. The CDR3 extends over 14 amino acids. J lost 5 bases, V lost 7 bases, and 11 bases had no gene match. Per germline, CDR1 MDHEN and CDR2 SYDVKM. The CDR3 DNA sequence: TGTGCCAGCACCCAGAAAACAGGGGCACACGAGCAGTACTTC. Residues: CASTQKTGAHEQYF.

The chain couples TRBV20-1 to TRBJ1-2, with D perhaps TRBD1 (6 bases). The CDR3 consists of 11 residues. The germline gives CDR1 DFQATT, CDR2 SNEGSKA (reference sequence). The V end lost 8 bases, the J end lost 4 bases, and 11 bases lay between the germline ends. CDR3 region: CSPGTTYGYTF. DNA for the CDR3: TGCAGTCCCGGGACAACCTATGGCTACACCTTC.

This clonotype was detected many times. The chain employs TRBV7-9 and TRBJ2-5; D is undetermined. V shed 0 bases and J shed 5 bases, with 4 bases lying between them. Germline lookup yields CDR1 SEHNR and CDR2 FQNEAQ (reference sequence). The CDR3 sequence is 12 residues long. The CDR3 protein is CASSLARETQYF. Here the CDR3 DNA reads TGTGCCAGCAGCTTAGCGAGGGAGACCCAGTACTTC. The full variable domain, with the rest looked up from reference TRBV7-9 and TRBJ2-5, is DTGVSQNPRHKITKRGQNVTFRCDPISEHNRLYWYRQTLGQGPEFLTYFQNEAQLEKSRLLSDRFSAERPKGSFSTLEIQRTEQGDSAMYLCASSLARETQYFGPGTRLLVL.

This chain connects TRBV12-5 to TRBJ2-2; the D is unclear. The V end was cut by 6 bases, the J end by 4 bases, with 6 bases between. CDR3 length: 12 amino acids. CDR1 is LGHNT, CDR2 FRNRAP, per germline. For the CDR3, the DNA is TGTGCTAGTGGCTTCGGCACCGGGGAGCTGTTTTTT. It yields the protein CASGFGTGELFF. Combining the CDR3 with reference TRBV12-5 and TRBJ2-2 gives the whole variable domain DARVTQTPRHKVTEMGQEVTMRCQPILGHNTVFWYRQTMMQGLELLAYFRNRAPLDDSGMPKDRFSAEMPDATLATLKIQPSEPRDSAVYFCASGFGTGELFFGEGSRLTVL.

Worth noting for this clonotype: The conserved closing phenylalanine or tryptophan is absent in this CDR3, likely reflecting a read error. The chain employs TRBV20-1 and TRBJ2-5; 11 nucleotides match TRBD2. The end of the DNA aligns better with TRBJ2-1, so the J call may be wrong. Germline V gene lookup returns CDR1 DFQATT and CDR2 SNEGSKA (reference sequence). The length of the CDR3 is 15 residues. CDR3 amino acids: CSARETGTSGNEQFS. CDR3 DNA sequence: TGCAGTGCTAGGGAGACCGGGACTAGCGGAAATGAGCAGTTCTCC.

The rearrangement uses TRBV11-1 and TRBJ2-5; D possibly uses TRBD1 or TRBD2 (5 bases each). V was clipped by 5 bases and J by 5 bases, with 15 bases between them. The CDR3 has 14 amino acids. CDR1 and CDR2 from the germline V gene are SGHAT and FQDESV (reference sequence). The CDR3 DNA sequence: TGTGCCAGCAGCCCCGGGACCACTGGGGAGACCCAGTACTTC. Translated: CASSPGTTGETQYF.

The rearrangement uses TRBV3-1 and TRBJ2-1; no firm D call. Trimming stripped 0 bases from V and 0 bases from J, with 9 bases between. The CDR3 is 16 amino acids. Germline V gene lookup returns CDR1 LGHDT and CDR2 YNNKEL (reference sequence). The CDR3 reads CASSQEGPTSYNEQFF. In DNA form, the CDR3 reads TGTGCCAGCAGCCAAGAAGGGCCGACCTCCTACAATGAGCAGTTCTTC.

This chain connects TRBV29-1 to TRBJ1-2; D remains ambiguous. The CDR3 totals 13 residues. The germline V and J ends were trimmed by 4 bases and 1 base, with 10 bases remaining between them. CDR1 is SQVTM, CDR2 ANQGSEA, per germline. The chain's CDR3 is CSVVLEVNYGYTF. As DNA, the CDR3 is TGCAGCGTTGTTTTAGAGGTTAACTATGGCTACACCTTC.

This clonotype has more than one count but fewer than ten. This CDR3 is CSVREWSGGANTQYF. In DNA form, the CDR3 reads TGCAGCGTTCGGGAATGGTCAGGGGGCGCAAATACGCAGTATTTT. The chain couples TRBV29-1 to TRBJ2-3, with 8 bases that match TRBD1. Trimming removed 5 bases from V and 7 bases from J; junction bases left unmatched: 14. CDR1 and CDR2 from the germline V gene are SQVTM and ANQGSEA. CDR3 size: 15 residues.

The chain has TRBV9 and TRBJ2-2; 7 nucleotides match TRBD1. This CDR3 is 16 amino acids long. Germline loops: CDR1 SGDLS, CDR2 YYNGEE. Trimming took 4 bases from V and 0 from J; bases not matched to a gene: 6. The CDR3 loop reads CASSSGTDANTGELFF. The DNA for the CDR3 is TGTGCCAGCAGCTCTGGGACAGACGCGAACACCGGGGAGCTGTTTTTT. Combining the CDR3 with reference TRBV9 and TRBJ2-2 gives the whole variable domain DSGVTQTPKHLITATGQRVTLRCSPRSGDLSVYWYQQSLDQGLQFLIQYYNGEERAKGNILERFSAQQFPDLHSELNLSSLELGDSALYFCASSSGTDANTGELFFGEGSRLTVL.

This chain connects TRBV28 to TRBJ2-3, with D maybe TRBD1 (6 bases). This CDR3 is 16 amino acids long. V was clipped by 6 bases and J by 3 bases, with 19 bases between them. Germline V gene lookup returns CDR1 MDHEN and CDR2 SYDVKM. CDR3 residues: CASSSTRDIGTDTQYF. The CDR3 DNA reads TGTGCCAGCAGCTCAACCCGGGACATTGGGACAGATACGCAGTATTTT.

This clonotype was detected a few times. The chain carries TRBV7-8 and TRBJ2-7; no reliable D call. V gave up 6 bases and J gave up 0 bases, with 12 bases separating them. The CDR3 spans 14 residues. Looked up from germline, CDR1 is SGHVS and CDR2 is FQNEAQ. The CDR3 protein is CASSNAAPSYEQYF. The DNA for the CDR3 is TGTGCCAGCAGTAACGCAGCACCCTCCTACGAGCAGTACTTC.

CDR3: CASSKGQGGYEQYF. Written as DNA, the CDR3 is TGTGCCAGTAGTAAGGGACAGGGTGGCTACGAGCAGTACTTC. The J gene is TRBJ2-7, the V gene TRBV19; the match to TRBD1 covers 9 bases. The CDR3 is 14 residues long. Germline CDR1 reads LNHDA; CDR2 reads SQIVND (reference sequence). With 4 bases clipped from V and 3 bases from J, the junction kept 4 bases outside the gene matches.

This clonotype appeared a few times. The junction shows a germline mismatch at one end, possibly a read error. The J gene is TRBJ2-6, the V gene TRBV4-2; TRBD2 aligns across 9 bases. The CDR3 is 19 amino acids. Germline CDR1 and CDR2: LGHNA and YNFKEQ. The CDR3 here is CASSPRGVAGEAGANVLAF. CDR3 DNA sequence: TGTGCCAGCAGCCCCCGGGGTGTAGCGGGAGAGGCTGGGGCCAACGTCCTGGCTTTC.

This clonotype was counted between two and nine times. This rearrangement joins TRBV11-2 to TRBJ2-3; D unclear. The CDR3 loop spans 14 amino acids. Germline V CDR1 and CDR2: SGHAT, FQNNGV. V was pared by 3 bases and J by 3 bases, with 10 bases between. The CDR3 loop reads CASSFSKGTDTQYF. The CDR3 DNA follows: TGTGCCAGCAGCTTCTCCAAAGGGACAGATACGCAGTATTTT.

This chain joins TRBV7-9 and TRBJ2-3, with TRBD2 matching over 12 bases. The germline gives CDR1 SEHNR, CDR2 FQNEAQ (reference sequence). CDR3 length: 16 amino acids. V dropped 5 bases and J dropped 6; count of bases not matched to a gene: 9. The CDR3 DNA reads TGTGCCAGCAGCCTTAAGACTAGCGGGGGCCTGGATACGCAGTATTTT. This gives the protein CASSLKTSGGLDTQYF.

This clonotype was found a few times. J is TRBJ2-1 and V is TRBV15; 9 nucleotides align to TRBD1. The CDR3 has 14 residues. The J segment lost 7 bases and the V segment lost 5 bases, leaving 6 bases of the junction unmatched. Germline V gives CDR1 LNHNV, CDR2 YYDKDF (reference sequence). The CDR3, as DNA: TGTGCCACCAGCGTGGGACAGGGCTTGAATGAGCAGTTCTTC. Residues: CATSVGQGLNEQFF.

This sequence joins TRBV20-1 and TRBJ2-7, with a weak D call TRBD1 (6 bases). Trimming removed 6 bases at V and 4 bases at J, with 19 bases between. Germline V CDR1 and CDR2: DFQATT, SNEGSKA (reference sequence). This CDR3 has 14 residues. The CDR3 DNA reads TGCAGTGCCCCGGGACACCTAGGTGGTTACGAGCAGTACTTC. The encoded protein is CSAPGHLGGYEQYF.

V usage is TRBV6-6 and J usage is TRBJ2-1, with D unclear. V was cut by 11 bases and J by 0 bases, with 14 bases left in between. Per germline, CDR1 MNHNY and CDR2 SVGAGI (reference sequence). This CDR3 is built from 14 residues. CDR3 nucleotide sequence: TGTGCCGGCGGAGCCTCCAGCTCCTACAATGAGCAGTTCTTC. It codes for CAGGASSSYNEQFF.